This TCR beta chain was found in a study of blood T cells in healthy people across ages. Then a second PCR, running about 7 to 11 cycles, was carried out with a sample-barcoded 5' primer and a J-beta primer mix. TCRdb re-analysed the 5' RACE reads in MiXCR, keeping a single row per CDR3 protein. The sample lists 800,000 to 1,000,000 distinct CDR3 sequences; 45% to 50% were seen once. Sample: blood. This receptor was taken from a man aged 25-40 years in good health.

CDR3 coding DNA: TGCAGTGCTAGAGAGTCCCCGGGACGCCAGGGCCCGGGGGGCTACACCTTC. Its translation: CSARESPGRQGPGGYTF. The chain is built from TRBV20-1 and TRBJ1-2; D is possibly TRBD1 (5 bases). From germline, CDR1 is DFQATT and CDR2 SNEGSKA (reference sequence). Trimming took 0 bases from V and 8 from J, leaving 25 bases between them. The CDR3 loop spans 17 amino acids.